One sample yielded the 2 T cell receptor beta chains listed below, sequenced in a study of control samples from healthy donors and cancer patients. Sequencing used immunoSEQ multiplex PCR; TCRdb keeps in-frame clones, though not all of them. The sample includes about 120,000 clones, around 90% of them seen just once. The sample taken for sequencing was blood. Source of these receptors: a man aged 50-59 years in good health.

The chain combines TRBV4-2 with TRBJ2-5, with D perhaps TRBD2 (6 bases). Trimming cost V 4 bases and J 4 bases, with 16 bases left between them. CDR1 is LGHNA and CDR2 is YNFKEQ in the germline V gene. The length of the CDR3 is 15 residues. The CDR3 reads CASSRTSIDIETQYF. CDR3 DNA: TGTGCCAGCAGCCGTACTAGCATAGATATAGAGACCCAGTACTTC.

The chain recombines TRBV30 with TRBJ2-5; 7 nucleotides agree with TRBD1. V was pared by 1 base and J by 6 bases, with 5 bases of the junction left unmatched. CDR1 and CDR2 (germline): GTSNPN, SVGIG (reference sequence). This CDR3 contains 13 residues. CDR3: CAWSDRGRKTQYF. DNA for the CDR3: TGTGCCTGGAGTGACAGGGGACGAAAGACCCAGTACTTC.